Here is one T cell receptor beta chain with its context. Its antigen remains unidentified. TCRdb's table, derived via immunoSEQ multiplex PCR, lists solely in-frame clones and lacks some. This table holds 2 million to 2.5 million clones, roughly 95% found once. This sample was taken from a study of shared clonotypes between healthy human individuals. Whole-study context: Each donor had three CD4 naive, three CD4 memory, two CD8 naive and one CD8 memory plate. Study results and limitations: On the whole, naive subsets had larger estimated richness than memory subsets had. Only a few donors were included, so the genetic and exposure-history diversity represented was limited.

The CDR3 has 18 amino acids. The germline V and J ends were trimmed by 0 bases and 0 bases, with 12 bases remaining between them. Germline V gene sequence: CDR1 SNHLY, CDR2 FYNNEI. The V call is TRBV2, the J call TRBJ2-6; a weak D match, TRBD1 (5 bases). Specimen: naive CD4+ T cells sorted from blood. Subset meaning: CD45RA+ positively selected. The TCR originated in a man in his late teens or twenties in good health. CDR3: CASSEAGRVGSGANVLTF. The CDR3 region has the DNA TGTGCCAGCAGTGAAGCGGGCAGGGTGGGCTCTGGGGCCAACGTCCTGACTTTC.